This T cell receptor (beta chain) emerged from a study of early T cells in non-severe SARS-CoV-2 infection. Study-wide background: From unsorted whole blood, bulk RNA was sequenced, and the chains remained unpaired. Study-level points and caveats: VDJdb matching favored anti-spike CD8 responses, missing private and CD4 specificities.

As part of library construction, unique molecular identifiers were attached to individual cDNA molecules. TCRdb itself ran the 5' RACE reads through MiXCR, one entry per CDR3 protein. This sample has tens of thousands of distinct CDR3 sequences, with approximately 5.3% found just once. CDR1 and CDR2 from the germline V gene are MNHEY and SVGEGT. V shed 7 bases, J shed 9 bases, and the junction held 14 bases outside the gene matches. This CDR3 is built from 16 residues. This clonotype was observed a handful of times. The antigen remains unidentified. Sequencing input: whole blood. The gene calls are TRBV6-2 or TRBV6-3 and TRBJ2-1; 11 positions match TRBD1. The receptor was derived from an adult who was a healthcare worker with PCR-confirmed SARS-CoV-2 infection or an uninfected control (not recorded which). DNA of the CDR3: TGTGCCAGCACCCCTGAAGGACAGGGGGCCAGAGGTGAGCAGTTCTTC. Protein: CASTPEGQGARGEQFF.